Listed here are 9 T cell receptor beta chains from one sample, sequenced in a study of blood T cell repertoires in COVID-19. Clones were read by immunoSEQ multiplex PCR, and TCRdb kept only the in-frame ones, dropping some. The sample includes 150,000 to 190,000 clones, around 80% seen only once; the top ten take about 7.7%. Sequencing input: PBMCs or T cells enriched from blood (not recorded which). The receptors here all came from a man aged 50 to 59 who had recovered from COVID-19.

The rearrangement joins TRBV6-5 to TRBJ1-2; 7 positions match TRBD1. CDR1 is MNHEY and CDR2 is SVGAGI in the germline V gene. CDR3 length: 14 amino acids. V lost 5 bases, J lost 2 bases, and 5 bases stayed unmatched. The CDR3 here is CASSRTGENYGYTF. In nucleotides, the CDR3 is TGTGCCAGCAGTAGGACAGGAGAGAACTATGGCTACACCTTC.

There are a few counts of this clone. CDR3 bases: TGCAGCGCCCGGGACAGGGGGGGGTACAATGAGCAGTTCTTC. This codes for CSARDRGGYNEQFF. The genes are TRBV29-1 and TRBJ2-1, with 11 bases lining up with TRBD1. Germline CDR1 and CDR2: SQVTM and ANQGSEA. This CDR3 region has 14 residues. Trimming removed 7 bases from V and 4 bases from J; junction bases left unmatched: 6.

The chain's CDR3 is CASSLNRQGTEQYF. CDR3 DNA: TGTGCCAGCAGCTTAAACCGACAGGGAACCGAGCAGTACTTC. V gene TRBV11-3 combines with J gene TRBJ2-7, with 7 bases aligning to TRBD1. V was clipped by 2 bases and J by 6 bases; unmatched bases: 7. This CDR3 spans 14 amino acids. Germline-derived CDR1 and CDR2 are SGHNT and YENEEA.

The CDR3 DNA is TGCAGTGCTAGTAACAGGGGATCTGGAAACACCATATATTTT. Amino acid sequence: CSASNRGSGNTIYF. The gene calls are TRBV20-1 and TRBJ1-3; 7 nucleotides match TRBD1. J lost 1 base, V lost 3 bases, and 3 bases had no gene match. CDR3 length equals 14 residues. Germline loops: CDR1 DFQATT, CDR2 SNEGSKA (reference sequence).

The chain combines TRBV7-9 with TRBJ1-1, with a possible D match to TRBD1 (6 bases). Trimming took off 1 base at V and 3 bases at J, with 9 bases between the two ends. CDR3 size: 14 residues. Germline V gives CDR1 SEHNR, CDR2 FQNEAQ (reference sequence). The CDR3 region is CASSLEQGHTEAFF. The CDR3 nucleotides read TGTGCCAGCAGCTTAGAACAGGGTCACACTGAAGCTTTCTTT.

This CDR3 is CASSLAGTGRRNTIYF. CDR3 nucleotides: TGTGCCAGCAGCTTGGCCGGGACAGGGCGTAGAAACACCATATATTTT. The chain carries TRBV5-8 and TRBJ1-3; 9 bases fit TRBD1. After removal of 0 bases from V and 5 bases from J, the junction contained 6 bases not matched to a gene. The V gene's germline CDR1 is SGHTS and CDR2 YDEGEE. The CDR3 extends over 16 amino acids.

CDR3 residues: CASSQTGGGYEQYF. CDR3 nucleotide sequence: TGTGCCAGCAGCCAAACAGGGGGCGGTTACGAGCAGTACTTC. This sequence joins TRBV14 and TRBJ2-7; 9 nucleotides agree with TRBD1. V lost 2 bases, J lost 4 bases, and 3 bases stayed unmatched. The germline gives CDR1 SGHDN, CDR2 FVKESK. The CDR3 spans 14 residues.

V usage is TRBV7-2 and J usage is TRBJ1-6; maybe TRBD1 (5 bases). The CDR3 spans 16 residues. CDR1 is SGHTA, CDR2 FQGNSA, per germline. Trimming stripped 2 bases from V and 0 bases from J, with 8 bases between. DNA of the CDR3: TGTGCCAGCAGCTTACGGGGGAGCTCCTATAATTCACCCCTCCACTTT. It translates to CASSLRGSSYNSPLHF.

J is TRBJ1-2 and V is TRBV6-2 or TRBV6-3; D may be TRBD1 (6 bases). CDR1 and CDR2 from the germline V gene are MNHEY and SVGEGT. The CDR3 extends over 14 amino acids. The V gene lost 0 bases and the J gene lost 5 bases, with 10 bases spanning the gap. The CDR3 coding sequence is TGTGCCAGCAGTTACTCGAACAGGGCTTATGGCTACACCTTC. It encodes CASSYSNRAYGYTF.